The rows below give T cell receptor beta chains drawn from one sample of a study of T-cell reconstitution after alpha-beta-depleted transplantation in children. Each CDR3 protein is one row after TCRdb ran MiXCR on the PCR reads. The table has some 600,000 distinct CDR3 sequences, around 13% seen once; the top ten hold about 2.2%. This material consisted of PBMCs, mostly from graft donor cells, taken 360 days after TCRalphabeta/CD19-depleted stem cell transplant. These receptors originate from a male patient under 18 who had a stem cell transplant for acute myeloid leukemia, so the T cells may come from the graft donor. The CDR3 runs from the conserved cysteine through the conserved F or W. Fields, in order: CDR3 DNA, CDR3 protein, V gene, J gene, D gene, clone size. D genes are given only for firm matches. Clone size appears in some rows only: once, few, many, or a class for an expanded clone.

cdr3_nt: TGCGCCAGCAGCCCGGGGGGGATAGCGGGAGGAAGGAATGAGCAGTTCTTC; cdr3_aa: CASSPGGIAGGRNEQFF; v_call: TRBV5-1; j_call: TRBJ2-1; d_call: TRBD2; clone_size: many
cdr3_nt: TGCATCTGCCGGGACAGCTCTAACTATGGCTACACCTTC; cdr3_aa: CICRDSSNYGYTF; v_call: TRBV29-1; j_call: TRBJ1-2; d_call: TRBD1; clone_size: few
cdr3_nt: TGTGCCAGCAGGGGACAGGGGAAAGATACGCAGTATTTT; cdr3_aa: CASRGQGKDTQYF; v_call: TRBV12-3/TRBV12-4; j_call: TRBJ2-3; d_call: TRBD1; clone_size: many
cdr3_nt: TGCAGCACCGACAGCCTTGAAGCTTTCTTT; cdr3_aa: CSTDSLEAFF; v_call: TRBV29-1; j_call: TRBJ1-1; d_call: -; clone_size: many
cdr3_nt: TGTGCCAGCAGCTCCGCGGGCCCAGATACGCAGTATTTT; cdr3_aa: CASSSAGPDTQYF; v_call: TRBV7-6; j_call: TRBJ2-3; d_call: -; clone_size: many
cdr3_nt: TGTGCCAGCAGTTTAACGACAGGGCCACTTTTGAATACGCAGTATTTT; cdr3_aa: CASSLTTGPLLNTQYF; v_call: TRBV28; j_call: TRBJ2-3; d_call: TRBD1; clone_size: many
cdr3_nt: TGTGCCAGCAGTTTATTACTTCAGCCCCAGCATTTT; cdr3_aa: CASSLLLQPQHF; v_call: TRBV28; j_call: TRBJ1-5; d_call: -; clone_size: few
cdr3_nt: TGTGCCAGCAGCTTAGAGCAGGGAGGGCAGCCCCAGCATTTT; cdr3_aa: CASSLEQGGQPQHF; v_call: TRBV7-9; j_call: TRBJ1-5; d_call: -; clone_size: many
cdr3_nt: TGTGCCAGCAGCCAAGATCTCTTCCCAGGGAGGGAGCCTCCAAACATTCAGTACTTC; cdr3_aa: CASSQDLFPGREPPNIQYF; v_call: TRBV14; j_call: TRBJ2-4; d_call: TRBD2; clone_size: -
cdr3_nt: TGTGCCAGCAGCTTAGGTGCGGGACTTTCCGAGCAGTACTTC; cdr3_aa: CASSLGAGLSEQYF; v_call: TRBV7-2; j_call: TRBJ2-7; d_call: -; clone_size: few
cdr3_nt: TGTGCCAGCAGTCCCTGGACAGGAGGGAGCTCCTACAATGAGCAGTTCTTC; cdr3_aa: CASSPWTGGSSYNEQFF; v_call: TRBV28; j_call: TRBJ2-1; d_call: -; clone_size: many
cdr3_nt: TGTGCCAGCAGCTTAGCGCTAGCGGGCGCCGCGAACACCGGGGAGCTGTTTTTT; cdr3_aa: CASSLALAGAANTGELFF; v_call: TRBV7-2; j_call: TRBJ2-2; d_call: TRBD2; clone_size: few
cdr3_nt: TGCGCCAGCAGCCAGGGGACTAGCGGGACCTGGGGCGAGCAGTACTTC; cdr3_aa: CASSQGTSGTWGEQYF; v_call: TRBV4-3; j_call: TRBJ2-7; d_call: TRBD2; clone_size: few
cdr3_nt: TGCAGCGTCCTGGACAGGGCGTTGAACACTGAAGCTTTCTTT; cdr3_aa: CSVLDRALNTEAFF; v_call: TRBV29-1; j_call: TRBJ1-1; d_call: TRBD1; clone_size: many
cdr3_nt: TGTGCCAGCAGCCTAGTAAGCCCCGGTTCACCCCTCCACTTT; cdr3_aa: CASSLVSPGSPLHF; v_call: TRBV7-6; j_call: TRBJ1-6; d_call: -; clone_size: -
cdr3_nt: TGCGCCAGCAGTCAAGGACAGGTAGCGGGAGAAACCTACAATGAGCAGTTCTTC; cdr3_aa: CASSQGQVAGETYNEQFF; v_call: TRBV23-1; j_call: TRBJ2-1; d_call: TRBD2; clone_size: -
cdr3_nt: TGTGCCAGCAGTTTTTGGGGGTTTCATCAGCCCCAGCATTTT; cdr3_aa: CASSFWGFHQPQHF; v_call: TRBV12-3/TRBV12-4; j_call: TRBJ1-5; d_call: -; clone_size: -
cdr3_nt: TGCAGCGTCCCCCTAGCGCCGAGCTACAATGAGCAGTTCTTC; cdr3_aa: CSVPLAPSYNEQFF; v_call: TRBV29-1; j_call: TRBJ2-1; d_call: -; clone_size: -
cdr3_nt: TGCGCCAGCAGCCAAGAGAGCAGCAATCAGCCCCAGCATTTT; cdr3_aa: CASSQESSNQPQHF; v_call: TRBV4-3; j_call: TRBJ1-5; d_call: -; clone_size: few
cdr3_nt: TGTGCCAGCAGTTTAAAGGGGGGAGTTTCACCCCTCCACTTT; cdr3_aa: CASSLKGGVSPLHF; v_call: TRBV12-3/TRBV12-4; j_call: TRBJ1-6; d_call: -; clone_size: few
cdr3_nt: TGTGCCAGTCACTCAGCGGGGTCCTCCTACGAGCAGTACTTC; cdr3_aa: CASHSAGSSYEQYF; v_call: TRBV6-1; j_call: TRBJ2-7; d_call: TRBD2; clone_size: -
cdr3_nt: TGTGCCAGCAGCTTAGACCGCTTTCCCCTAGCGGGACAAGAGACCCAGTACTTC; cdr3_aa: CASSLDRFPLAGQETQYF; v_call: TRBV11-1; j_call: TRBJ2-5; d_call: TRBD2; clone_size: few
cdr3_nt: TGCAGTGCTAAGGGGGTTAACACTGAAGCTTTCTTT; cdr3_aa: CSAKGVNTEAFF; v_call: TRBV20-1; j_call: TRBJ1-1; d_call: -; clone_size: -
cdr3_nt: TGTGCCAGCAGTTTTAGGTGGGGCTCCTACGAGCAGTACTTC; cdr3_aa: CASSFRWGSYEQYF; v_call: TRBV12-3/TRBV12-4; j_call: TRBJ2-7; d_call: -; clone_size: few
cdr3_nt: TGCAGCGGTACAGGGGAACTCGGCTATGGCTACACCTTC; cdr3_aa: CSGTGELGYGYTF; v_call: TRBV29-1; j_call: TRBJ1-2; d_call: TRBD1; clone_size: few
cdr3_nt: TGTGCCAGCAGTTACGGCACTAGCGGGGTTACCTACAATGAGCAGTTCTTC; cdr3_aa: CASSYGTSGVTYNEQFF; v_call: TRBV6-2/TRBV6-3; j_call: TRBJ2-1; d_call: TRBD2; clone_size: few
cdr3_nt: TGCAGTGCTAGACCGTCTAGCGAGAATGAGCAGTTCTTC; cdr3_aa: CSARPSSENEQFF; v_call: TRBV20-1; j_call: TRBJ2-1; d_call: -; clone_size: few
cdr3_nt: TGCGCCAGCAGCTCGGGACTAGCGGGACTCCTCTACAATGAGCAGTTCTTC; cdr3_aa: CASSSGLAGLLYNEQFF; v_call: TRBV5-1; j_call: TRBJ2-1; d_call: TRBD2; clone_size: many
cdr3_nt: TGCGCCAGCAGCCAAGGGGGAGGTAGGGGCAATGAGCAGTTCTTC; cdr3_aa: CASSQGGGRGNEQFF; v_call: TRBV4-3; j_call: TRBJ2-1; d_call: -; clone_size: -
cdr3_nt: TGCAGCGTTTCCCCTGCCCCCTACGAGCAGTACTTC; cdr3_aa: CSVSPAPYEQYF; v_call: TRBV29-1; j_call: TRBJ2-7; d_call: -; clone_size: many
cdr3_nt: TGTGCCAGCGGTACTTTACAGGAAGACGAGCAGTACTTC; cdr3_aa: CASGTLQEDEQYF; v_call: TRBV6-5; j_call: TRBJ2-7; d_call: -; clone_size: few
cdr3_nt: TGTGCCAGCAGCCGAAACGGGATCCTATCGCGCGAGCAGTACTTC; cdr3_aa: CASSRNGILSREQYF; v_call: TRBV6-2/TRBV6-3; j_call: TRBJ2-7; d_call: -; clone_size: few
cdr3_nt: TGTGCCAGCAGTGTAGAGTGGTACGAGCAGTACTTC; cdr3_aa: CASSVEWYEQYF; v_call: TRBV28; j_call: TRBJ2-7; d_call: -; clone_size: -
cdr3_nt: TGCGCCAGCAGCCGGGATCTGGAGACCTCCTACGAGCAGTACTTC; cdr3_aa: CASSRDLETSYEQYF; v_call: TRBV4-3; j_call: TRBJ2-7; d_call: -; clone_size: -
cdr3_nt: TGTGCCACTATAGACGGATATATCTACGAGCAGTACTTC; cdr3_aa: CATIDGYIYEQYF; v_call: TRBV6-6; j_call: TRBJ2-7; d_call: -; clone_size: -
cdr3_nt: TGTGCCAGCAGCCTTAGCGGGAGGGGCCGAGAGACCCAGTACTTC; cdr3_aa: CASSLSGRGRETQYF; v_call: TRBV12-3/TRBV12-4; j_call: TRBJ2-5; d_call: TRBD2; clone_size: few
cdr3_nt: TGCAGCGTTGAAGCCCTGGAGGGGGGCCGGGCCGGGGAGCTGTTTTTT; cdr3_aa: CSVEALEGGRAGELFF; v_call: TRBV29-1; j_call: TRBJ2-2; d_call: -; clone_size: few
cdr3_nt: TGTGCCAGCAGCTTAGGTGTAAGGCCTCAGCAGTTCTTC; cdr3_aa: CASSLGVRPQQFF; v_call: TRBV13; j_call: TRBJ2-1; d_call: -; clone_size: -
cdr3_nt: TGTGCCACCGGGGCCCGGACAGGGGGGATCACCGGGGAGCTGTTTTTT; cdr3_aa: CATGARTGGITGELFF; v_call: TRBV24-1; j_call: TRBJ2-2; d_call: TRBD1; clone_size: -
cdr3_nt: TGTGCCAGCAGAGGACTAGCGCTCACCGGGGAGCTGTTTTTT; cdr3_aa: CASRGLALTGELFF; v_call: TRBV28; j_call: TRBJ2-2; d_call: TRBD2; clone_size: few
cdr3_nt: TGTGCCAGCAGCTACAGGGGCAACGAGCAGTACTTC; cdr3_aa: CASSYRGNEQYF; v_call: TRBV12-3/TRBV12-4; j_call: TRBJ2-7; d_call: TRBD1; clone_size: -
cdr3_nt: TGTGCCATCCAACAGGGTTACGAGCAGTACTTC; cdr3_aa: CAIQQGYEQYF; v_call: TRBV28; j_call: TRBJ2-7; d_call: -; clone_size: few
cdr3_nt: TGTGCCAGCAGTTCCAGGGTTTGGCGGGAGTACCCAGATACGCAGTATTTT; cdr3_aa: CASSSRVWREYPDTQYF; v_call: TRBV12-3/TRBV12-4; j_call: TRBJ2-3; d_call: TRBD2; clone_size: many
cdr3_nt: TGCGCCAGCAGCCAAGATCGGGGACTAGCTAGAGATACGCAGTATTTT; cdr3_aa: CASSQDRGLARDTQYF; v_call: TRBV4-3; j_call: TRBJ2-3; d_call: TRBD2; clone_size: few
cdr3_nt: TGCGCCAGCAGCCAAGACCCCGGGACAGGGTCCTCTGGGGCCAACGTCCTGACTTTC; cdr3_aa: CASSQDPGTGSSGANVLTF; v_call: TRBV4-3; j_call: TRBJ2-6; d_call: TRBD1; clone_size: few
cdr3_nt: TGTGCCAGCAGCCCCGCGGGAGAATCCTACAATGAGCAGTTCTTC; cdr3_aa: CASSPAGESYNEQFF; v_call: TRBV12-3/TRBV12-4; j_call: TRBJ2-1; d_call: TRBD2; clone_size: few
cdr3_nt: TGCAGCGACGCCCCCGGGAGTGAGAAGAACACCGGGGAGCTGTTTTTT; cdr3_aa: CSDAPGSEKNTGELFF; v_call: TRBV29-1; j_call: TRBJ2-2; d_call: -; clone_size: few
cdr3_nt: TGCGCCAGCAGCTTGGTTCTGGGAGCGAACACCGGGGAGCTGTTTTTT; cdr3_aa: CASSLVLGANTGELFF; v_call: TRBV5-1; j_call: TRBJ2-2; d_call: -; clone_size: many
cdr3_nt: TGTGCCTGGAGTGAACAGGGAGATTCACCCCTCCACTTT; cdr3_aa: CAWSEQGDSPLHF; v_call: TRBV30; j_call: TRBJ1-6; d_call: -; clone_size: many
cdr3_nt: TGCGCCAGCTTGGGACAGAGCTCCTACGAGCAGTACTTC; cdr3_aa: CASLGQSSYEQYF; v_call: TRBV4-3; j_call: TRBJ2-7; d_call: TRBD1; clone_size: -
cdr3_nt: TGTGCCAGCAGGCTAGGGACGTCGACCGGGGAGCTGTTTTTT; cdr3_aa: CASRLGTSTGELFF; v_call: TRBV12-3/TRBV12-4; j_call: TRBJ2-2; d_call: -; clone_size: few
cdr3_nt: TGTGCCAGCAGTCCGCGTGGGCAGGGCCTAGCCAAAAACATTCAGTACTTC; cdr3_aa: CASSPRGQGLAKNIQYF; v_call: TRBV7-8; j_call: TRBJ2-4; d_call: -; clone_size: -
cdr3_nt: TGTGCCAGCAGTTTCGCCGGGACAGGGGGGGACTATGGCTACACCTTC; cdr3_aa: CASSFAGTGGDYGYTF; v_call: TRBV6-5; j_call: TRBJ1-2; d_call: TRBD1; clone_size: few
cdr3_nt: TGCAGCGTTGGGACTAGCGAGGCCTACGAGCAGTACTTC; cdr3_aa: CSVGTSEAYEQYF; v_call: TRBV29-1; j_call: TRBJ2-7; d_call: TRBD2; clone_size: many
cdr3_nt: TGCAGTGCTTTCCAGGTCGTGGGCTCTGAGCAGTTCTTC; cdr3_aa: CSAFQVVGSEQFF; v_call: TRBV20-1; j_call: TRBJ2-1; d_call: -; clone_size: few
cdr3_nt: TGTGCCAGCAGCTTTGCGACCTACAACACTGAAGCTTTCTTT; cdr3_aa: CASSFATYNTEAFF; v_call: TRBV7-2; j_call: TRBJ1-1; d_call: -; clone_size: few
cdr3_nt: TGTGCCAGCAGCTTGCCGGGACTCGGGACGGTCGAGCAGTACTTC; cdr3_aa: CASSLPGLGTVEQYF; v_call: TRBV5-4; j_call: TRBJ2-7; d_call: -; clone_size: few
cdr3_nt: TGCAGTGCTCCGCGGGTAGCTGAAGCTTTCTTT; cdr3_aa: CSAPRVAEAFF; v_call: TRBV20-1; j_call: TRBJ1-1; d_call: -; clone_size: few
cdr3_nt: TGTGCCAGCAGTGACCCCGGACAGGGGGGAAGCGAGGGACCAACTTCTAGCACAGATACGCAGTATTTT; cdr3_aa: CASSDPGQGGSEGPTSSTDTQYF; v_call: TRBV25-1; j_call: TRBJ2-3; d_call: TRBD1; clone_size: -
cdr3_nt: TGTGCCAGCAGTTATTTCCCATCCCAGCGGGAGGGTGCCGAGCAGTACTTC; cdr3_aa: CASSYFPSQREGAEQYF; v_call: TRBV6-5; j_call: TRBJ2-7; d_call: TRBD2; clone_size: -